Each of the 27 T cell receptor beta chains below was sequenced from the same sample in a study of blood T cells in healthy people across ages. A sample-barcoded 5' primer and a J-beta primer mix were used in a second PCR of about 7 to 11 cycles. TCRdb ran MiXCR on the 5' RACE reads and lists one entry per CDR3 protein. Among around 750,000 distinct CDR3 sequences listed, about 48% were seen once. Material: blood. These receptors were collected from an older man in good health.

This clonotype was recorded only once. This chain joins TRBV7-9 and TRBJ2-5; D is possibly TRBD1 (6 bases). Germline loops: CDR1 SEHNR, CDR2 FQNEAQ (reference sequence). V was cut by 2 bases and J by 11 bases, with 24 bases left in between. The CDR3 has 16 residues. CDR3 sequence (DNA): TGTGCCAGCAGCTTATCAGGGGAGTCGGTTTCCTACGGGCAGTACTTC. It encodes CASSLSGESVSYGQYF.

The V and J genes are TRBV5-1 and TRBJ1-1; D is undetermined. Germline V lookup: CDR1 SGHRS, CDR2 YFSETQ. CDR3 length equals 16 residues. Trimming shortened V by 1 base and J by 4 bases, and 17 bases separated the two germline ends. The DNA for the CDR3 is TGCGCCAGCAGCTTGTCCCTGGGAAGTCTGAGCACTGAAGCTTTCTTT. Its protein product is CASSLSLGSLSTEAFF.

This clonotype was seen repeatedly, ten times or more. J is TRBJ2-7 and V is TRBV10-1; perhaps D is TRBD1 or TRBD2 (5 bases each). Trimming removed 4 bases from V and 3 bases from J, with 10 bases in between. CDR1 WNHNN and CDR2 SYGVQD come from the germline V gene (reference sequence). The CDR3 runs 13 residues. This chain's CDR3 is CASSGGNSYEQYF. The CDR3 nucleotides read TGCGCCAGCAGTGGGGGGAACAGCTACGAGCAGTACTTC.

This rearrangement joins TRBV4-1 to TRBJ2-7, with 8 bases fitting TRBD1. This CDR3 is built from 15 residues. Germline assignment: CDR1 MGHRA and CDR2 YSYEKL. Trimming cost V 6 bases and J 2 bases; bases outside gene matches: 9. The CDR3 DNA reads as TGCGCCAGCAGGGTTATCGACAGGGGCGCCTACGAGCAGTACTTC. It yields the protein CASRVIDRGAYEQYF.

The J gene is TRBJ2-1, the V gene TRBV15; D possibly corresponds to TRBD1 (6 bases). The V gene lost 1 base and the J gene lost 6 bases, with 10 bases spanning the gap. This CDR3 is built from 14 residues. Germline lookup yields CDR1 LNHNV and CDR2 YYDKDF (reference sequence). CDR3 nucleotides: TGTGCCACCAGCAGAGGTTCAGGGGTCAATGAGCAGTTCTTC. Translated: CATSRGSGVNEQFF.

The chain employs TRBV27 and TRBJ2-7, with D perhaps being TRBD1 or TRBD2 (5 bases each). V lost 5 bases and J lost 2, with 13 bases in between. CDR3 length equals 14 residues. Per germline, CDR1 MNHEY and CDR2 SMNVEV (reference sequence). The CDR3 DNA reads as TGTGCCAGCAGTCCCCTCGGGACCACCTACGAGCAGTACTTC. Encoded protein: CASSPLGTTYEQYF.

The V and J genes are TRBV4-2 and TRBJ2-3; 13 bases fit TRBD2. Germline V gene sequence: CDR1 LGHNA, CDR2 YNFKEQ. The CDR3 contains 16 residues. V lost 3 bases and J lost 4; bases outside the gene matches: 4. The CDR3 DNA reads TGTGCCAGCAGCCAGGGGACTAGCGGGAATGCAGATACGCAGTATTTT. Translated: CASSQGTSGNADTQYF.

V and J are TRBV20-1 and TRBJ1-2; possibly TRBD1 for D (5 bases). The CDR3 totals 14 residues. The germline V and J ends were trimmed by 2 bases and 2 bases, with 12 bases remaining between them. Germline CDR1 and CDR2: DFQATT and SNEGSKA (reference sequence). The CDR3 loop is CSARSRALNYGYTF. CDR3 nucleotide sequence: TGCAGTGCTAGATCCAGGGCCCTGAACTATGGCTACACCTTC.

This clonotype has only a few counts. The chain joins TRBV29-1 to TRBJ2-1, with D unresolved. The CDR3 is 13 amino acids. Deletions cut 3 bases from V and 6 bases from J, with 12 bases between. Per the germline V gene, CDR1 is SQVTM and CDR2 is ANQGSEA. The CDR3 DNA reads TGCAGCGTTGATAAGTTGCTCGCCAATGAGCAGTTCTTC. Its translation: CSVDKLLANEQFF.

This chain links TRBV13 with TRBJ2-3; 9 bases align to TRBD2. This CDR3 contains 14 residues. Trimming cost V 6 bases and J 14 bases; bases outside gene matches: 15. Germline V gives CDR1 PRHDT, CDR2 FYEKMQ (reference sequence). The CDR3 here is CASRAAGGHRDAYF. DNA of the CDR3: TGTGCCAGCAGGGCAGCGGGAGGCCACAGAGACGCGTATTTT.

The CDR3 DNA follows: TGTGCCAGCAGTGCCTGGGCTGACGGCGGCTACACCTTC. This encodes CASSAWADGGYTF. The chain recombines TRBV27 with TRBJ1-2; D uncertain. Trimming left V 5 bases short and J 8 bases short, with 15 bases between. This CDR3 has 13 residues. The germline CDR1 and CDR2 sequences are MNHEY and SMNVEV (reference sequence).

The CDR3 reads CASSLELAGGYNEQYF. In DNA, the CDR3 is TGCGCCAGCAGCTTGGAACTAGCGGGAGGTTACAATGAGCAGTACTTC. The chain employs TRBV5-1 and TRBJ2-1; TRBD2 matches at 12 bases. The tail of the sequence fits TRBJ2-7 better, so the J call may be wrong. CDR3 length: 16 residues. Germline V gene data show CDR1 as SGHRS and CDR2 as YFSETQ.

This sequence joins TRBV5-1 and TRBJ2-1; no clear D. Germline assignment: CDR1 SGHRS and CDR2 YFSETQ. The ends were cut back, 4 bases at V and 7 bases at J, with 15 bases in the middle. The CDR3 totals 14 residues. CDR3 in amino acids: CASSRIRRNNEQFF. The CDR3 coding sequence is TGCGCCAGCAGCCGTATAAGGCGGAATAATGAGCAGTTCTTC.

Turning to this clonotype: Its ends do not fully match the called genes, so a read error is possible. The chain joins TRBV27 to TRBJ2-6, with D possibly TRBD1 on 6 matching bases. CDR1 MNHEY and CDR2 SMNVEV come from the germline V gene (reference sequence). This CDR3 contains 15 residues. CDR3 DNA: TGTGCCAGCAGGCCAGGGGAAGCTGGGACCAACGTCCTGACTTTC. Translating gives CASRPGEAGTNVLTF.

The V call is TRBV6-5, the J call TRBJ1-2; perhaps TRBD1 as D (5 bases). The CDR3 has 15 residues. Germline V gene sequence: CDR1 MNHEY, CDR2 SVGAGI. V was pared by 2 bases and J by 2 bases, with 12 bases between. CDR3 nucleotides: TGTGCCAGCAGTTACGACTGGGACTTAAACTATGGCTACACCTTC. Translated, it gives CASSYDWDLNYGYTF.

This rearrangement joins TRBV19 to TRBJ2-7; the D gene is possibly TRBD2 (6 bases). Deletions cut 3 bases from V and 3 bases from J, with 9 bases between. The germline V gene encodes CDR1 LNHDA and CDR2 SQIVND (reference sequence). The CDR3 length is 13 residues. Here the CDR3 DNA reads TGTGCCAGTAGTATTTCGCGGGGCTACGAGCAGTACTTC. This codes for CASSISRGYEQYF.

The chain links TRBV5-5 to TRBJ2-7; TRBD1 aligns across 8 bases. The trim removed 1 base at V and 3 bases at J, leaving 6 bases unmatched. Germline V gene lookup returns CDR1 SGHKS and CDR2 YYEKEE (reference sequence). CDR3 length: 15 residues. The CDR3 coding sequence is TGTGCCAGCAGCTTGCCCTGGACAGGGTTCTACGAGCAGTACTTC. This gives the protein CASSLPWTGFYEQYF.

The chain uses TRBV6-2 or TRBV6-3 and TRBJ2-6; D is unclear. The V gene's germline CDR1 is MNHEY and CDR2 SVGEGT. Deletions cut 6 bases from V and 1 base from J, with 10 bases between. CDR3 length equals 15 residues. CDR3 in amino acids: CASRRPESGANVLTF. The DNA for the CDR3 is TGTGCCAGCAGGCGACCGGAATCTGGGGCCAACGTCCTGACTTTC.

This rearrangement joins TRBV10-3 to TRBJ2-1; perhaps D is TRBD1 or TRBD2 (5 bases each). The germline CDR1 and CDR2 sequences are ENHRY and SYGVKD. The CDR3 is 13 amino acids. V was trimmed by 10 bases and J by 7 bases, leaving 17 bases between them. CDR3 region: CATARSEGNEQFF. CDR3 nucleotides: TGTGCCACCGCGAGGTCTGAGGGGAATGAGCAGTTCTTC.

A few counts support this clonotype. This chain joins TRBV4-2 and TRBJ1-2; D ambiguous. The CDR3 covers 18 residues. Germline V CDR1 and CDR2: LGHNA, YNFKEQ. Between the trimmed V and J ends, which lost 1 base and 3 bases, there was a span of 21 bases. The DNA for the CDR3 is TGTGCCAGCAGCCAAGTTGGGCGGCAAGGATTTCGCGACTATGGCTACACCTTC. This translates into CASSQVGRQGFRDYGYTF.

V is TRBV27 and J is TRBJ2-2; TRBD1 aligns across 10 bases. The germline gives CDR1 MNHEY, CDR2 SMNVEV (reference sequence). The CDR3 consists of 16 residues. With 5 bases clipped from V and 1 base from J, the junction kept 4 bases outside the gene matches. Here the CDR3 reads CASSRRDRGNTGELFF. CDR3 DNA sequence: TGTGCCAGCAGTCGCCGGGACAGGGGGAACACCGGGGAGCTGTTTTTT.

J is TRBJ1-3 and V is TRBV7-2, with TRBD1 identical over 7 bases. CDR1 and CDR2 (germline): SGHTA, FQGNSA. V shed 4 bases and J 3 bases; nucleotides not matched to a gene: 6. The CDR3 length is 15 residues. The CDR3 DNA is TGTGCCAGCAGCTCTAAGGGGGCAGGTGGAAACACCATATATTTT. It is translated as CASSSKGAGGNTIYF.

The CDR3 here is CASSHPGTARQETQYF. The CDR3 DNA is TGCGCCAGCAGCCACCCCGGGACAGCTCGACAAGAGACCCAGTACTTC. The chain links TRBV4-1 to TRBJ2-5; 7 bases agree with TRBD1. The CDR3 covers 16 residues. The V segment lost 3 bases and the J segment 2 bases; nucleotides outside the gene matches: 9. Per the germline V gene, CDR1 is MGHRA and CDR2 is YSYEKL.

The chain is built from TRBV11-2 and TRBJ2-3; the match to TRBD2 covers 9 bases. Losses at the gene ends were 5 bases for V and 14 bases for J; bases not matched to a gene: 23. Germline V lookup: CDR1 SGHAT, CDR2 FQNNGV. The CDR3 length is 17 residues. CDR3 loop: CASSLFGGRARGGYAYF. The CDR3 DNA is TGTGCCAGCAGCCTATTCGGCGGGAGGGCTCGGGGTGGATACGCGTATTTT. Drawing the rest from reference TRBV11-2 and TRBJ2-3, the complete variable domain is EAGVAQSPRYKIIEKRQSVAFWCNPISGHATLYWYQQILGQGPKLLIQFQNNGVVDDSQLPKDRFSAERLKGVDSTLKIQPAKLEDSAVYLCASSLFGGRARGGYAYFGPGTRLTVL.

The V call is TRBV12-3 or TRBV12-4, the J call TRBJ1-2; the match to TRBD1 covers 7 bases. CDR3 length: 14 amino acids. Unmatched junction bases numbered 4, after V lost 5 bases and J lost 1 base. This chain's CDR3 is CASSPNRGNYGYTF. In DNA form, the CDR3 reads TGTGCCAGCAGTCCCAACAGGGGTAACTATGGCTACACCTTC.

The CDR3, as DNA: TGTGCCAGCCGACGGACTAAAGGGGAAAAACTGTTTTTT. It specifies CASRRTKGEKLFF. V is TRBV6-5 and J is TRBJ1-4; D not certain. The CDR3 runs to 13 residues. Germline CDR1 MNHEY, CDR2 SVGAGI. V was shortened by 8 bases and J by 8 bases, with 15 bases between the two germline ends.

The V and J genes are TRBV9 and TRBJ2-5; maybe TRBD2 (5 bases). The end of the DNA aligns better with TRBJ2-7, so the J call may be wrong. Germline V gives CDR1 SGDLS, CDR2 YYNGEE. The CDR3 has 15 residues. CDR3 sequence (DNA): TGTGCCAGCAGCGTAGGGGTGGGAGTGGGGTACGAGCAGTACTTC. Protein sequence: CASSVGVGVGYEQYF.